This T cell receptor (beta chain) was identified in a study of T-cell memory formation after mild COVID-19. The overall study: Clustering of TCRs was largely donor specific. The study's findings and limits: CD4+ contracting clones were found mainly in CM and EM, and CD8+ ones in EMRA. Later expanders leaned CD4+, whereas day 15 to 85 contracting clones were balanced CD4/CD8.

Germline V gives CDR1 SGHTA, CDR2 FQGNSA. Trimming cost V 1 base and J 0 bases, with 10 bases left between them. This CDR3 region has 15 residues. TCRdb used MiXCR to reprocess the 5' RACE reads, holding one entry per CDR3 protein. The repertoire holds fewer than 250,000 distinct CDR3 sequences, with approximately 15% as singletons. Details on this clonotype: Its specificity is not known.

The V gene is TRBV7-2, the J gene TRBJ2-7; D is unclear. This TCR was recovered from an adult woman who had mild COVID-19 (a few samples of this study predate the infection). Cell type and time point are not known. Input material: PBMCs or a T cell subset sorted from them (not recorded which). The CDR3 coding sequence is TGTGCCAGCAGCTTAGTGGCAGCTAGCTCCTACGAGCAGTACTTC. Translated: CASSLVAASSYEQYF.